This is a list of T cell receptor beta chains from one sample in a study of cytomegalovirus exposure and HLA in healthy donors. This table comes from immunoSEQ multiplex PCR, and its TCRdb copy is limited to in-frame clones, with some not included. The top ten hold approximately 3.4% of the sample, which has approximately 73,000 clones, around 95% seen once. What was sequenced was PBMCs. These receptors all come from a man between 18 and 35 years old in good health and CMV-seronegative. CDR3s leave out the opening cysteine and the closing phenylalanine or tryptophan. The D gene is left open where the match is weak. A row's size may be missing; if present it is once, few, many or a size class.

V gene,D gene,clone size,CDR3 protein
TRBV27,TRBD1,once,ASSSIPGQAAGTGELF
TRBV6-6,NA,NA,ASSYVGVTQPQH
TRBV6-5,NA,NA,ASSFPITEAF
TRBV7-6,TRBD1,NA,ASSDQDRVTFVGELF
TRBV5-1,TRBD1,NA,ASSSIDRDRGRRLTGELF
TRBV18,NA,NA,ASSLREGDYGYT
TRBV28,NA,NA,ASSFAGIFPGYT
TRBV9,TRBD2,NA,ASSVEGAGGGEAQY
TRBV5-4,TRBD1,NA,ASSLVDRGNTEAF
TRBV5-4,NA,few,ASSLAGWGGAF
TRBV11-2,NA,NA,ASSLGRQSYEQY
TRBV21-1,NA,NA,ASSNSLTDYEQY
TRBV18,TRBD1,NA,ASSPPTGGTGNTIY
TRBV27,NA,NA,ASSLSMAFVFSTDTQY
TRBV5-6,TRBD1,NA,ASIRQGPNTETF
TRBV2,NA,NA,ASSGAEAF
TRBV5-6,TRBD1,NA,ASSLDRGQIPDTQY
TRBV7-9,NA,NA,ASSSTSPGVEQY
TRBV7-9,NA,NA,ASSLAGRGNHEQF
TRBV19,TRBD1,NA,ASTWGTGVQSNQPQH
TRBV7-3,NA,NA,ASSQNSGNTIY
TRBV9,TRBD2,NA,ASSVAGGTSGQETQY
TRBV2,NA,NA,ASARDQETQY
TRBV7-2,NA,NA,ASSSGNLGGYT
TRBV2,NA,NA,ASTLRDGNQPQH
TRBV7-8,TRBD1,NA,ASSSQTGDSGYT
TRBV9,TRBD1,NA,ASSSLPGTGDGYT
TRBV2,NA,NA,ASSEGANEKLF
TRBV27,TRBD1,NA,ASSLRTGGDIQY
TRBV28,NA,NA,ASRTGQFNYGYT
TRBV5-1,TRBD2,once,ASGGRRGGSYNEQF
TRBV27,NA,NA,ASSRTSLRYTGELF
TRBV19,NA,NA,ASSIAGASNQPQH
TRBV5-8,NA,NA,ASSSYTGELF
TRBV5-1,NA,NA,ASSPAGTEQF
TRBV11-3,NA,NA,ASSLGTDLTDTQY
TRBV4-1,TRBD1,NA,ASSQSRDRRTGELF
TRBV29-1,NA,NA,SVEGRGNTEAF
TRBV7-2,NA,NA,ASTGDTYQPQH
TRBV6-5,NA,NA,ASSYNSRGALTEAF
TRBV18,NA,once,ASSQDTGFIAEAF
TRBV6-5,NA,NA,ASSRYMGAAF
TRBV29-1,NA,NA,SVDRTGSYEQY
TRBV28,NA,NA,ASSSAPRGTEAF
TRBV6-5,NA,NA,ASSSYLAGAQEKLF
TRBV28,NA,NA,ASSKQGVYT
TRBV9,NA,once,ATSPTSLPYEQY
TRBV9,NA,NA,ASSEDSSTDTQY
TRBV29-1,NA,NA,SVAQKMNTEAF
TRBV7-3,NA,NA,ASSSHGGRNTEAF
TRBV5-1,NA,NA,ASSLTGYNEQF
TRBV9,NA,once,ASSVGTVTDTQY
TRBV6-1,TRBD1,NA,ASSDGTGGADTQY
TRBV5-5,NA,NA,ASSLVLVANYGYT